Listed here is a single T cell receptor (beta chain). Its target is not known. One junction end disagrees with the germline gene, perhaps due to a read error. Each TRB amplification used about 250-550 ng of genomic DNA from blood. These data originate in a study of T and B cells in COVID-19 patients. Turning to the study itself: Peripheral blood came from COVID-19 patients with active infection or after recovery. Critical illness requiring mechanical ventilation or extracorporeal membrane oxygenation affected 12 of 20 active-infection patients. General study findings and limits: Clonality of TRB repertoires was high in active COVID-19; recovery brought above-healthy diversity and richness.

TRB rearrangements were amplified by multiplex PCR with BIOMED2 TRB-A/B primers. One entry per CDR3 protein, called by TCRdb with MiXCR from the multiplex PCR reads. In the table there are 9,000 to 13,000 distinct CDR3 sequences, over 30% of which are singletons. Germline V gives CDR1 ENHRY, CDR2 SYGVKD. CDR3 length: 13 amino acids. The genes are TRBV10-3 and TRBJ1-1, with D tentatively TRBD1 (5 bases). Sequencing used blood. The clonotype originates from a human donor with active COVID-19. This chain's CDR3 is CASSESSRVEAFF. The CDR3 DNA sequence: TGCGCCAGCAGTGAGTCTAGCAGGGTTGAAGCTTTCTTT.